The 21 T cell receptor beta chains reported below all come from one sample, sequenced in a study of cytomegalovirus exposure and HLA in healthy donors. Profiling relied on immunoSEQ multiplex PCR, and the TCRdb table lists in-frame clones only, not all of them. The data contain 50,000 to 65,000 clones, around 90% of them seen just once; the ten biggest clones take up approximately 8.4%. Sequencing input: PBMCs. Receptors were obtained from a woman younger than 30 in good health and CMV-seropositive.

The CDR3 region is CATQGAGNSPLHF. The CDR3 nucleotides read TGTGCCACGCAGGGGGCCGGGAATTCACCCCTCCACTTT. V gene TRBV7-9 combines with J gene TRBJ1-6; TRBD1 matches at 8 bases. Germline V CDR1 and CDR2: SEHNR, FQNEAQ (reference sequence). The V gene end was trimmed by 10 bases and the J gene end by 7 bases; junction bases not matched to a gene: 6. The CDR3 runs 13 residues.

J is TRBJ2-5 and V is TRBV6-5; TRBD1 matches 9 bases. J was trimmed by 1 base and V by 5 bases; bases with no gene match: 5. This CDR3 is built from 15 residues. CDR1 is MNHEY and CDR2 is SVGAGI in the germline V gene. Written as DNA, the CDR3 is TGTGCCAGCAGTATGGGACAGGGAGGCCAAGAGACCCAGTACTTC. Protein sequence: CASSMGQGGQETQYF.

The gene calls are TRBV25-1 and TRBJ2-7, with D unresolved. The CDR3 totals 13 residues. CDR1 MGHDK and CDR2 SYGVNS come from the germline V gene. The ends were cut back, 4 bases at V and 2 bases at J, with 9 bases in the middle. CDR3 region: CASSAYSTYEQYF. The CDR3 DNA sequence: TGTGCCAGCAGTGCCTACAGTACCTACGAGCAGTACTTC.

The V gene is TRBV10-1, the J gene TRBJ2-1, with TRBD2 matching 14 bases. In germline, CDR1 is WNHNN, CDR2 SYGVQD (reference sequence). With 7 bases clipped from V and 6 bases from J, the junction kept 2 bases outside the gene matches. The CDR3 runs 14 residues. CDR3 DNA: TGCGCCAGCACCGGACTAGCGGGGGGCAATGAGCAGTTCTTC. This translates into CASTGLAGGNEQFF.

The gene calls are TRBV27 and TRBJ1-6; D perhaps matches TRBD1 (6 bases). Germline V lookup: CDR1 MNHEY, CDR2 SMNVEV (reference sequence). The length of the CDR3 is 13 residues. V dropped 5 bases and J dropped 13 bases, with 15 bases sitting between them. The CDR3 protein is CASSPSTGIPLHF. DNA for the CDR3: TGTGCCAGCAGTCCCTCCACAGGGATTCCCCTCCACTTT.

This clone has only one observation. The J gene is TRBJ2-1, the V gene TRBV6-5, with a possible D match to TRBD1 (6 bases). Trimming took 5 bases from V and 3 from J, leaving 14 bases between them. Germline assignment: CDR1 MNHEY and CDR2 SVGAGI. This CDR3 region has 15 residues. The CDR3 reads CASSPRGTLYNEQFF. The CDR3 DNA sequence: TGTGCCAGCAGTCCAAGGGGGACCCTCTACAATGAGCAGTTCTTC.

The genes are TRBV2 and TRBJ1-6; 10 bases are a match to TRBD1. Germline trimming cut 7 bases from V and 7 bases from J; bases unmatched to any gene: 4. The length of the CDR3 is 14 residues. The germline CDR1 and CDR2 sequences are SNHLY and FYNNEI. CDR3 nucleotides: TGTGCCAGCACCCCGGACAGGGGGAATTCACCCCTCCACTTT. Translated: CASTPDRGNSPLHF.

This rearrangement joins TRBV19 to TRBJ1-3, with 9 bases aligning to TRBD1. Germline assignment: CDR1 LNHDA and CDR2 SQIVND (reference sequence). There are 14 residues in the CDR3. The ends lost 7 bases at V and 4 bases at J; junction bases unmatched: 5. CDR3 sequence reads: CASKRQGDGNTIYF. The CDR3 DNA sequence: TGTGCCAGTAAACGACAGGGGGACGGAAACACCATATATTTT.

The rearrangement uses TRBV5-1 and TRBJ2-5; 11 positions agree with TRBD2. The CDR3 covers 15 residues. The V gene end was trimmed by 4 bases and the J gene end by 3 bases; junction bases not matched to a gene: 5. Germline V gene sequence: CDR1 SGHRS, CDR2 YFSETQ. The CDR3, as DNA: TGCGCCAGCAGCCTTAGCGGGGGGGCCGAAGAGACCCAGTACTTC. It translates to CASSLSGGAEETQYF. The entire variable domain, with the rest obtained from reference TRBV5-1 and TRBJ2-5, is as follows: KAGVTQTPRYLIKTRGQQVTLSCSPISGHRSVSWYQQTPGQGLQFLFEYFSETQRNKGNFPGRFSGRQFSNSRSEMNVSTLELGDSALYLCASSLSGGAEETQYFGPGTRLLVL.

The chain is built from TRBV5-6 and TRBJ2-1; D is perhaps TRBD1 (6 bases). Per the germline V gene, CDR1 is SGHDT and CDR2 is YYEEEE. The V gene lost 3 bases and the J gene lost 9 bases, with 19 bases spanning the gap. The CDR3 runs to 15 residues. DNA of the CDR3: TGTGCCAGCAGCTCCGGGACAAGGAGGTCCGGTGAGCAGTTCTTC. Its protein product is CASSSGTRRSGEQFF.

The V gene is TRBV5-1, the J gene TRBJ2-7, with 11 bases fitting TRBD1. Germline assignment: CDR1 SGHRS and CDR2 YFSETQ. With 5 bases clipped from V and 4 bases from J, the junction kept 11 bases outside the gene matches. The CDR3 contains 16 residues. The CDR3 DNA reads as TGCGCCAGCAGTCCCCTCGGGACAGGGGGTTTATACGAGCAGTACTTC. Translating gives CASSPLGTGGLYEQYF.

The chain employs TRBV14 and TRBJ2-7; 7 bases match TRBD2. Per the germline V gene, CDR1 is SGHDN and CDR2 is FVKESK. The CDR3 sequence is 13 residues long. Trimming took 5 bases from V and 3 from J; bases not matched to a gene: 4. In DNA, the CDR3 is TGTGCCAGCAGCTCCCGGGACTACTACGAGCAGTACTTC. Translation: CASSSRDYYEQYF. Full variable domain (missing parts from reference TRBV14 and TRBJ2-7): EAGVTQFPSHSVIEKGQTVTLRCDPISGHDNLYWYRRVMGKEIKFLLHFVKESKQDESGMPNNRFLAERTGGTYSTLKVQPAELEDSGVYFCASSSRDYYEQYFGPGTRLTVT.

This chain uses TRBV6-5 with TRBJ2-2; possibly TRBD1 for D (6 bases). Germline assignment: CDR1 MNHEY and CDR2 SVGAGI. CDR3 length: 14 amino acids. Deletions cut 5 bases from V and 6 bases from J, with 13 bases between. The CDR3 sequence is CASSPRGGSGELFF. In DNA, the CDR3 is TGTGCCAGCAGTCCCCGAGGGGGATCCGGGGAGCTGTTTTTT.

The V and J genes are TRBV5-1 and TRBJ2-5, with D uncertain. CDR1 and CDR2 (germline): SGHRS, YFSETQ. The CDR3 extends over 15 amino acids. The V end was cut by 0 bases, the J end by 1 base, with 10 bases between. CDR3 in amino acids: CASSLESAAQETQYF. The CDR3 nucleotides are TGCGCCAGCAGCTTGGAGTCGGCGGCCCAAGAGACCCAGTACTTC.

The DNA for the CDR3 is TGTGCCAGCAGCGGTGATAGCGGGGGCTACAATGAGCAGTTCTTC. Amino acid sequence: CASSGDSGGYNEQFF. This chain links TRBV9 with TRBJ2-1; TRBD2 aligns across 9 bases. There are 15 residues in the CDR3. Per the germline V gene, CDR1 is SGDLS and CDR2 is YYNGEE. V shed 3 bases, J shed 3 bases, and the junction held 4 bases outside the gene matches.

The chain carries TRBV7-9 and TRBJ1-1, with 9 positions matching TRBD1. There are 17 residues in the CDR3. CDR1 and CDR2 (germline): SEHNR, FQNEAQ (reference sequence). The J segment lost 4 bases and the V segment lost 4 bases, leaving 13 bases of the junction unmatched. CDR3 sequence reads: CASSSSLYRGQSTEAFF. As DNA, the CDR3 is TGTGCCAGCAGCTCCTCCCTATACAGGGGGCAAAGCACTGAAGCTTTCTTT. The complete variable domain, with remaining parts taken from reference TRBV7-9 and TRBJ1-1, reads DTGVSQNPRHKITKRGQNVTFRCDPISEHNRLYWYRQTLGQGPEFLTYFQNEAQLEKSRLLSDRFSAERPKGSFSTLEIQRTEQGDSAMYLCASSSSLYRGQSTEAFFGQGTRLTVV.

This clone was counted only a few times. The gene calls are TRBV9 and TRBJ2-2, with D perhaps matching TRBD1 (5 bases). Germline-derived CDR1 and CDR2 are SGDLS and YYNGEE. V was pared by 0 bases and J by 4 bases, with 10 bases between. The CDR3 has 15 amino acids. In DNA, the CDR3 is TGTGCCAGCAGCGTAGGGGGCCCCTCCACCGGGGAGCTGTTTTTT. Protein product: CASSVGGPSTGELFF.

V usage is TRBV7-9 and J usage is TRBJ2-1, with TRBD2 as a possible D gene (5 bases). The CDR3 sequence is 11 residues long. V dropped 7 bases and J dropped 9 bases, with 10 bases sitting between them. Looked up from germline, CDR1 is SEHNR and CDR2 is FQNEAQ (reference sequence). CDR3 in DNA: TGTGCCAGCAATGACGAGGGTGAGCAGTTCTTC. It yields the protein CASNDEGEQFF.

The J gene is TRBJ1-1, the V gene TRBV9; TRBD1 might be the D (5 bases). The CDR3 loop spans 13 amino acids. Germline V gene sequence: CDR1 SGDLS, CDR2 YYNGEE. V shed 5 bases and J shed 3 bases, with 11 bases lying between them. This CDR3 reads CASSLSRDTEAFF. The CDR3 DNA is TGTGCCAGCAGTCTTAGCAGGGACACTGAAGCTTTCTTT.

The rearrangement uses TRBV4-1 and TRBJ2-7; weak D call: TRBD1 (5 bases). This CDR3 is 15 amino acids long. V shed 2 bases and J shed 2 bases, with 13 bases lying between them. The germline V gene encodes CDR1 MGHRA and CDR2 YSYEKL. The CDR3 DNA sequence: TGCGCCAGCAGCCAACATACAGGAGCTCCCTACGAGCAGTACTTC. Translated, it gives CASSQHTGAPYEQYF.

This clone was seen a handful of times. This chain links TRBV11-2 with TRBJ1-6, with no clear D. With 5 bases removed from V and 5 bases from J, the gap between germline ends came to 7 bases. The germline V gene has CDR1 SGHAT and CDR2 FQNNGV. CDR3 length: 13 amino acids. The CDR3 is CASSPPNNSPLHF. In DNA, the CDR3 is TGTGCCAGCAGCCCCCCAAATAATTCACCCCTCCACTTT.